This is a list of T cell receptor beta chains from one sample in a study of T cell repertoires in cytomegalovirus infection. TCRdb reprocessed the reads via MiXCR and lists one record per CDR3 protein. Among approximately 910,000 distinct CDR3 sequences listed, less than 35% were seen once. No antigen is known for these receptors. The sequencing here drew on cultured CD8+ T cells from PBMCs, taken from culture after CMV antigen stimulation. These receptors were collected from a human donor in good health (CMV status not recorded). Some clones in this sample may be carry-over from other donors' samples. CDR3s include the opening cysteine and the closing phenylalanine or tryptophan. The order of the fields is clone size, J gene, D gene, V gene, CDR3 DNA, CDR3 protein. A D gene is named only where the DNA matches it firmly. Expanded clones get a size class; other rows say once, few or many, or leave the size out.

>NA|TRBJ1-1|NA|TRBV5-5
TGTGCCAGCAGCTTGAGTCTTATCACTGAAGCTTTCTTT
CASSLSLITEAFF
>NA|TRBJ1-2|TRBD1|TRBV5-6
TGTGCCAGAACGACAGGGGAGTATGGCTACACCTTC
CARTTGEYGYTF
>few|TRBJ1-1|NA|TRBV27
TGTGCCAGCAGTCCCGGTAGGGCGGCAGAAGCTTTCTTT
CASSPGRAAEAFF
>NA|TRBJ2-1|TRBD2|TRBV7-6
TGTGCTAGCAGCATGGGACTAGCGGGGGGCGGGTATGAGCAGTTCTTC
CASSMGLAGGGYEQFF
>NA|TRBJ1-5|NA|TRBV19
TGTGCCAGTAACCCAGGGAAGTATAGCAATCAGCCCCAGCATTTT
CASNPGKYSNQPQHF
>NA|TRBJ2-1|NA|TRBV9
TGTGCCAGCAGCGTAGAGTACTTCGACAATGAGCAGTTCTTC
CASSVEYFDNEQFF
>few|TRBJ2-7|NA|TRBV6-5
TGTGCCAGCAGTAGATCGGGGGCCTACGAGCAGTACTTC
CASSRSGAYEQYF
>few|TRBJ1-2|NA|TRBV6-2/TRBV6-3
TGTGCCAGCAGTTACGCTCGGCGGTATGGCTACACCTTC
CASSYARRYGYTF
>NA|TRBJ2-7|NA|TRBV19
TGTGCCAGTAGTATAACCACAGGGAACTACGAGCAGTACTTC
CASSITTGNYEQYF
>NA|TRBJ1-1|NA|TRBV27
TGTGCCAGCAGTGCCCGGGACCCGGCCTACCTGAACACTGAAGCTTTCTTT
CASSARDPAYLNTEAFF
>few|TRBJ2-2|NA|TRBV28
TGTGCCAGCAGTATGCGGGGGCCGAACACCGGGGAGCTGTTTTTT
CASSMRGPNTGELFF
>few|TRBJ1-1|NA|TRBV27
TGTGCCAGCAACGGAATACCCCGGGACACCCACACTGAAGCTTTCTTT
CASNGIPRDTHTEAFF
>few|TRBJ2-2|NA|TRBV7-4
TGTGCCAGCACCCAGACCCAGGCATACACCGGGGAGCTGTTTTTT
CASTQTQAYTGELFF
>few|TRBJ1-1|TRBD1|TRBV5-4
TGTGCCAGCAGCTTGGGGACAGGGAAGGAAGCTTTCTTT
CASSLGTGKEAFF
>few|TRBJ1-1|NA|TRBV6-5
TGTGCCAGCAGTTACTCAGAGGAGGTGAACACTGAAGCTTTCTTT
CASSYSEEVNTEAFF
>few|TRBJ2-1|NA|TRBV24-1
TGTGCCACCAGTGATCCTATCAAGGACAGCTACTACAATGAGCAGTTCTTC
CATSDPIKDSYYNEQFF
>few|TRBJ2-1|TRBD2|TRBV11-1
TGTGCCAGCAGCTTAACTAGCGGGCGCCTCTCCTACAATGAGCAGTTCTTC
CASSLTSGRLSYNEQFF
>NA|TRBJ1-5|NA|TRBV4-1
TGCGCCAGCAGCGGGGTCAGCGGGCCCCAGCATTTT
CASSGVSGPQHF
>few|TRBJ1-1|NA|TRBV6-5
TGTGCCAGCAGTTGGGACACAAGCCCAGGGGATTCTGAAGCTTTCTTT
CASSWDTSPGDSEAFF
>NA|TRBJ1-2|NA|TRBV12-3/TRBV12-4
TGTGCCAGCAGCCCTCGGGGACTGGGAAATGGCTACACCTTC
CASSPRGLGNGYTF
>NA|TRBJ1-5|NA|TRBV6-5
TGTGCCAGCAGTTACTCCCCCCTTAATCAGCCCCAGCATTTT
CASSYSPLNQPQHF
>few|TRBJ2-1|TRBD2|TRBV7-9
TGTGCCAGCAGCTCCACCGCGGGGGAGTACAATGAGCAGTTCTTC
CASSSTAGEYNEQFF
>NA|TRBJ1-1|TRBD1|TRBV7-8
TGTGCCAGCAGCGAAGCGGGCTACAGGGGCTTGAACACTGAAGCTTTCTTT
CASSEAGYRGLNTEAFF
>few|TRBJ1-1|NA|TRBV5-6
TGTGCCAGCAGCTGGGCCGGGACTTCTGAAGCTTTCTTT
CASSWAGTSEAFF
>few|TRBJ1-1|TRBD1|TRBV6-6
TGTGCCAGCAGTTACGACAGGGGAGGAGCTGAAGCTTTCTTT
CASSYDRGGAEAFF
>few|TRBJ1-1|NA|TRBV10-3
TGTGCCATCAGTGTGGGTTCTGAGGGAGCTTTCTTT
CAISVGSEGAFF
>NA|TRBJ2-2|NA|TRBV5-6
TGTGCCAGCAGCTTGGGGGCCCCCGGGGAGCTGTTTTTT
CASSLGAPGELFF
>few|TRBJ2-5|TRBD2|TRBV5-5
TGTGCCAGCAGCTTAATCCCGCGGGGGATAGAGACCCAGTACTTC
CASSLIPRGIETQYF
>few|TRBJ2-7|TRBD2|TRBV10-2
TGCGCCAGCAGTGAGCGGGGGGCCTACGAGCAGTACTTC
CASSERGAYEQYF